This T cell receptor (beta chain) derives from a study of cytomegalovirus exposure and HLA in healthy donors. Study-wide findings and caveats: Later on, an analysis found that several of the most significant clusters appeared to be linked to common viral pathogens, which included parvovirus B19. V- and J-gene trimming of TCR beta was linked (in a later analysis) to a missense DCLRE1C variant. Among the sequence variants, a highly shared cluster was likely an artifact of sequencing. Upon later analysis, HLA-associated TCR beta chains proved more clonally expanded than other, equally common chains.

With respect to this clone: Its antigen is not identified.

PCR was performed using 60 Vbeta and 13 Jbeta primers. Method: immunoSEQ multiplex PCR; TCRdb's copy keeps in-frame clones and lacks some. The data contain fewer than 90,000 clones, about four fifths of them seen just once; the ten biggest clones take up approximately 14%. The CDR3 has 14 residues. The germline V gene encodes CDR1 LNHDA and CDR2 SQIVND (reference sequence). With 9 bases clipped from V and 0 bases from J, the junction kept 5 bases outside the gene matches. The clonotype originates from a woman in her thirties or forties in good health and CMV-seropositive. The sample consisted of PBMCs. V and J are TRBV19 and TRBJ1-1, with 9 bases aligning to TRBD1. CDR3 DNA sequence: TGTGCCAGCGGGACAGGGCCAATGAACACTGAAGCTTTCTTT. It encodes CASGTGPMNTEAFF.